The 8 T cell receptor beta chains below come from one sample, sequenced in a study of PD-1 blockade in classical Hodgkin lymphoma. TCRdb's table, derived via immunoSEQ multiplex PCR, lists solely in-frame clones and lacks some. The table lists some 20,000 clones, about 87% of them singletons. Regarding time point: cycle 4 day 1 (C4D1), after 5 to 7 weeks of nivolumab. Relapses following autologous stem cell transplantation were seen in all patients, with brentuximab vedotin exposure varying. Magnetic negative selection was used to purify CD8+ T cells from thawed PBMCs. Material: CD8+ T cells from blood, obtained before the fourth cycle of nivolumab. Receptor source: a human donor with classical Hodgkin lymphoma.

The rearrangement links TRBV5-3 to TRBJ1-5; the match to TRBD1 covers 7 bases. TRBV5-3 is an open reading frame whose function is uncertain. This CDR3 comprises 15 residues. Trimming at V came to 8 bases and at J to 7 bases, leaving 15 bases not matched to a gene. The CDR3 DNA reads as TGTGCCAGCAGCGTAGTCGACAGGGAGGGACAGCCCCAGCATTTT. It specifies CASSVVDREGQPQHF.

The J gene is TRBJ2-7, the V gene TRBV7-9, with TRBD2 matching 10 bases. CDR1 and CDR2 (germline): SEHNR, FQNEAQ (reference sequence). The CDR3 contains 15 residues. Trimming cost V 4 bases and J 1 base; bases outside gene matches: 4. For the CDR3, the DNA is TGTGCCAGCAGCTCCCAGCGGGAGGGATCCTACGAGCAGTACTTC. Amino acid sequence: CASSSQREGSYEQYF.

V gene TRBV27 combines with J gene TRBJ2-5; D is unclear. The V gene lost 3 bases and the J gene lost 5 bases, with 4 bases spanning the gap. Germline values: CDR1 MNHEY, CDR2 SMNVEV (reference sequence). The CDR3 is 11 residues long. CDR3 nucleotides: TGTGCCAGCAGTTTCCTCGAGACCCAGTACTTC. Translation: CASSFLETQYF.

The chain's CDR3 is CASSFPSGRVSYNEQFF. The CDR3 region has the DNA TGTGCCAGCAGCTTCCCTTCGGGGCGAGTCTCCTACAATGAGCAGTTCTTC. The rearrangement links TRBV5-4 to TRBJ2-1, with D possibly being TRBD1 or TRBD2 (5 bases each). V was clipped by 2 bases and J by 0 bases, with 15 bases between them. Germline V CDR1 and CDR2: SGHNT, YYREEE (reference sequence). The length of the CDR3 is 17 residues.

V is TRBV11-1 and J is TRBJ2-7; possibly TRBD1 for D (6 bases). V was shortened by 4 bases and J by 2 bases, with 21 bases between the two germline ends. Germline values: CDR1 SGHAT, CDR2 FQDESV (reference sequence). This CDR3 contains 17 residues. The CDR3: CASSSLRALDRPYEQYF. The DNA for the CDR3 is TGTGCCAGCAGCTCCTTAAGGGCTTTGGACAGACCCTACGAGCAGTACTTC.

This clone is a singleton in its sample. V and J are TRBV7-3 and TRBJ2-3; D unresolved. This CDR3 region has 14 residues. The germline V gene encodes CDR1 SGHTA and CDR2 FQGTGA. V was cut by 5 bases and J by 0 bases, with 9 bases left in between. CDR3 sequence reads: CASSNPTSTDTQYF. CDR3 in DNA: TGTGCCAGCAGCAACCCAACTAGCACAGATACGCAGTATTTT.

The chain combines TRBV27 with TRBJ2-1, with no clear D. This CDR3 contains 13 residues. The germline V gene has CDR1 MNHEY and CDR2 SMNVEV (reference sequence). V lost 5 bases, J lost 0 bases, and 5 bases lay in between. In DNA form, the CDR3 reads TGTGCCAGCAGTCGCAGCTCCTACAATGAGCAGTTCTTC. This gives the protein CASSRSSYNEQFF.

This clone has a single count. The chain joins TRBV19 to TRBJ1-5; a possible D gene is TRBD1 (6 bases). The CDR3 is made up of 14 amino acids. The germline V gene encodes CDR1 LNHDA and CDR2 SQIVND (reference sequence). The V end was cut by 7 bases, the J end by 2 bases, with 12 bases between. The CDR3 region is CASTGAWGNQPQHF. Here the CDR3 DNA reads TGTGCCAGTACAGGGGCGTGGGGCAATCAGCCCCAGCATTTT.